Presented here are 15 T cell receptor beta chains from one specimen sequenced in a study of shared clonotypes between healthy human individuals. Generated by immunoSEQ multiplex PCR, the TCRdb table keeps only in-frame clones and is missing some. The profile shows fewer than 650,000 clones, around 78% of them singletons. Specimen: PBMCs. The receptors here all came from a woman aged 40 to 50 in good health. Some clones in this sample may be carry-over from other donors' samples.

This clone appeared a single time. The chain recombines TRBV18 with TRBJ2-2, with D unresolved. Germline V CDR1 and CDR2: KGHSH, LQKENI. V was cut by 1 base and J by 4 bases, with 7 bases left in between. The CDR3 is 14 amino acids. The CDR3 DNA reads TGTGCCAGCTCACCACTATTACGCACCGGGGAGCTGTTTTTT. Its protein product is CASSPLLRTGELFF. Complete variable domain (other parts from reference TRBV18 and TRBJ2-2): NAGVMQNPRHLVRRRGQEARLRCSPMKGHSHVYWYRQLPEEGLKFMVYLQKENIIDESGMPKERFSAEFPKEGPSILRIQQVVRGDSAAYFCASSPLLRTGELFFGEGSRLTVL.

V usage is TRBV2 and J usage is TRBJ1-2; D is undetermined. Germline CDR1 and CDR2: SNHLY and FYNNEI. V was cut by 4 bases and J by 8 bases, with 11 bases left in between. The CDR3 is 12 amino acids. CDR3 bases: TGTGCCAGCAGTGCAAGGATCGGGGGCTACACCTTC. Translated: CASSARIGGYTF. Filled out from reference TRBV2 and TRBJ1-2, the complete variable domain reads EPEVTQTPSHQVTQMGQEVILRCVPISNHLYFYWYRQILGQKVEFLVSFYNNEISEKSEIFDDQFSVERPDGSNFTLKIRSTKLEDSAMYFCASSARIGGYTFGSGTRLTVV.

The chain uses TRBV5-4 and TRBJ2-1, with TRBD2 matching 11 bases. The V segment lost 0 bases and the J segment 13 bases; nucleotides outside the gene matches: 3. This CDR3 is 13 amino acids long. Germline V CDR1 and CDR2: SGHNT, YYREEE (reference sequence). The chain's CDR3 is CASSLGTSGFQFF. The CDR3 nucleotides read TGTGCCAGCAGCTTGGGGACTAGCGGGTTTCAGTTCTTC.

CDR3 bases: TGTGCCAGCTCACTAGCGGGAGAGGGTGATACGCAGTATTTT. As protein: CASSLAGEGDTQYF. The chain recombines TRBV18 with TRBJ2-3, with 9 nucleotides matching TRBD2. V gave up 4 bases and J gave up 6 bases; unmatched junction bases: 5. CDR3 length: 14 amino acids. CDR1 KGHSH and CDR2 LQKENI come from the germline V gene.

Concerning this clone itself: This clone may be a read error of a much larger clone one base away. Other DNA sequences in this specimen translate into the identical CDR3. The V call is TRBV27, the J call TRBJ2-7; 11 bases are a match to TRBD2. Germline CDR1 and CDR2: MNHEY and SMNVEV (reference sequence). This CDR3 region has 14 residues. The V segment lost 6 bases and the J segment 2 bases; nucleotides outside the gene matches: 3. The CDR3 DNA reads TGTGCCAGCAGCCTAGCGGGAGGTCCCTACGAGCAGTACTTC. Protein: CASSLAGGPYEQYF.

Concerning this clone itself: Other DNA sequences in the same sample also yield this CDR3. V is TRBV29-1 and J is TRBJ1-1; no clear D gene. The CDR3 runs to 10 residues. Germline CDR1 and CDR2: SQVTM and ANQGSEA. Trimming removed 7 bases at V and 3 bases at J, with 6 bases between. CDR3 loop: CSAGDTEAFF. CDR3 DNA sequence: TGCAGCGCCGGAGACACTGAAGCTTTCTTT.

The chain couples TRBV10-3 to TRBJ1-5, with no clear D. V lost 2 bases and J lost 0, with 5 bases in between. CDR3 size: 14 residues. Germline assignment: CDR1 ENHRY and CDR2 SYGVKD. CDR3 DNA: TGTGCCATCAGTGAGCGGGATAGCAATCAGCCCCAGCATTTT. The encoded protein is CAISERDSNQPQHF.

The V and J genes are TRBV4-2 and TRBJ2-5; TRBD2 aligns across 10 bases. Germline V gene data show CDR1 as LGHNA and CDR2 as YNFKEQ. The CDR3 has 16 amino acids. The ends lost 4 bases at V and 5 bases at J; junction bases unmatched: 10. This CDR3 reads CASSRVAGGSSETQYF. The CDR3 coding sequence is TGTGCCAGCAGCCGGGTAGCGGGAGGTTCTAGCGAGACCCAGTACTTC.

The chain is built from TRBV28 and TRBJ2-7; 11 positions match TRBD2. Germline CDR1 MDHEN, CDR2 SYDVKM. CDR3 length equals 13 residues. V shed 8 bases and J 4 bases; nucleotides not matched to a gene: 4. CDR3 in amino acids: CASELAGEYEQYF. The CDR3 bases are TGTGCCAGCGAACTAGCGGGAGAATACGAGCAGTACTTC.

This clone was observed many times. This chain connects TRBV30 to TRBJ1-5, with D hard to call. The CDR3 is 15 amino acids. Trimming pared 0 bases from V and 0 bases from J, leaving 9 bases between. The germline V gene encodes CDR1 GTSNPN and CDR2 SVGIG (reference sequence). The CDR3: CAWSVGLNSNQPQHF. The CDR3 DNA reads TGTGCCTGGAGTGTAGGGCTAAATAGCAATCAGCCCCAGCATTTT.

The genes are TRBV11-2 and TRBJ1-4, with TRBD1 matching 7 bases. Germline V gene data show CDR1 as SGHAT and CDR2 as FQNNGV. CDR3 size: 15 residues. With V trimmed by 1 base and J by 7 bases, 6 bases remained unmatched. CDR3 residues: CASSLVEGAFEKLFF. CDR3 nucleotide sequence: TGTGCCAGCAGCTTAGTGGAGGGGGCTTTTGAAAAACTGTTTTTT. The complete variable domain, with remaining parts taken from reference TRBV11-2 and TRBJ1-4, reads EAGVAQSPRYKIIEKRQSVAFWCNPISGHATLYWYQQILGQGPKLLIQFQNNGVVDDSQLPKDRFSAERLKGVDSTLKIQPAKLEDSAVYLCASSLVEGAFEKLFFGSGTQLSVL.

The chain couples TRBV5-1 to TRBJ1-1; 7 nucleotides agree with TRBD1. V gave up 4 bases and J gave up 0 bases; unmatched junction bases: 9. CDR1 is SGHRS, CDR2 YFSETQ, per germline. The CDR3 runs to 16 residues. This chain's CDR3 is CASSPATGTMNTEAFF. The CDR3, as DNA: TGCGCCAGCAGCCCGGCGACAGGGACAATGAACACTGAAGCTTTCTTT.

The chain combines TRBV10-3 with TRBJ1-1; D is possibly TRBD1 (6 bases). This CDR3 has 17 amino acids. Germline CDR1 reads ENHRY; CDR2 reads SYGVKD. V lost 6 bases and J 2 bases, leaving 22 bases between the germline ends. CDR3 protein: CAIRTAYKDRSNTEAFF. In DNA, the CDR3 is TGTGCCATCAGGACAGCGTACAAGGACAGAAGTAACACTGAAGCTTTCTTT.

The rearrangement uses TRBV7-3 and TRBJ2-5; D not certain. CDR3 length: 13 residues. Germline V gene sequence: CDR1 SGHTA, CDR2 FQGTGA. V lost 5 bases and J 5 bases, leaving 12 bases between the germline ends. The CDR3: CASSRTMGETQYF. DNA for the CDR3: TGTGCCAGCAGCAGGACGATGGGGGAGACCCAGTACTTC.

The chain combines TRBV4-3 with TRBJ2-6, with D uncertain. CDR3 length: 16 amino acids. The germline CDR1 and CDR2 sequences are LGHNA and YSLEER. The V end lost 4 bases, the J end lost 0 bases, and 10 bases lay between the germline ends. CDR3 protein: CASSPTSASGANVLTF. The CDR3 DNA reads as TGCGCCAGCAGCCCAACTTCAGCCTCTGGGGCCAACGTCCTGACTTTC.